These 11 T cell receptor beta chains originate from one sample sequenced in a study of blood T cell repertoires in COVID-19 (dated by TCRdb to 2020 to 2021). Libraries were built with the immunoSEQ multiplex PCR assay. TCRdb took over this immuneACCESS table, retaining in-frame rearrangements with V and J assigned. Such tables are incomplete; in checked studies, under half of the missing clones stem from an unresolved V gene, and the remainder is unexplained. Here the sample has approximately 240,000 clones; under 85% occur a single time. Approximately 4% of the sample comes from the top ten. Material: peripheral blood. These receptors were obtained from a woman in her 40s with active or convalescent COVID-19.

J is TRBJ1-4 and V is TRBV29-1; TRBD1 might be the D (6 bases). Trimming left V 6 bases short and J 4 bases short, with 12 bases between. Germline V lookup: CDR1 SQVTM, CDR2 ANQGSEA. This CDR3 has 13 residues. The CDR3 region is CSVRQANNEKLFF. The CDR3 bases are TGCAGCGTGAGACAGGCGAATAATGAAAAACTGTTTTTT. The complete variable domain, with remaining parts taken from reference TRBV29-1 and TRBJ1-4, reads SAVISQKPSRDICQRGTSLTIQCQVDSQVTMMFWYRQQPGQSLTLIATANQGSEATYESGFVIDKFPISRPNLTFSTLTVSNMSPEDSSIYLCSVRQANNEKLFFGSGTQLSVL.

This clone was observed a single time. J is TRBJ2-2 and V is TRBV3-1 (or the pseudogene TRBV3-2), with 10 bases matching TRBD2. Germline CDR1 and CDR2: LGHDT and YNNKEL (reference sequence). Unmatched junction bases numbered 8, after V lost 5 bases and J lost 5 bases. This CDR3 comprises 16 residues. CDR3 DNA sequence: TGTGCCAGCAGCGGAGCCCGGACTAGCGGTACCGGGGAGCTGTTTTTT. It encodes CASSGARTSGTGELFF.

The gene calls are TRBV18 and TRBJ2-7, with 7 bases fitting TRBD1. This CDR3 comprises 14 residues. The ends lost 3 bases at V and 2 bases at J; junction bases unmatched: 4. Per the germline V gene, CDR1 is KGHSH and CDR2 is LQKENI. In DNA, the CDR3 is TGTGCCAGCTCACCCGGGACAGCTCCCTACGAGCAGTACTTC. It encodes CASSPGTAPYEQYF.

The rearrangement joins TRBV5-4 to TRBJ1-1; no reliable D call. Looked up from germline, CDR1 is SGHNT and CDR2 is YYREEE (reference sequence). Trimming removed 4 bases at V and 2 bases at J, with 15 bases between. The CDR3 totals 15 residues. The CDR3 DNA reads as TGTGCCAGCAGCCCCGATTCACCGAGAAACACTGAAGCTTTCTTT. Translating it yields CASSPDSPRNTEAFF.

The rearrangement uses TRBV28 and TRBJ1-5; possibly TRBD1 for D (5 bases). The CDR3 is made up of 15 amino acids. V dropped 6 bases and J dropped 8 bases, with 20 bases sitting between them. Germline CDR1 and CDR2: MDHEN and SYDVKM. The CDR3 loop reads CASSTTSGLGKPQHF. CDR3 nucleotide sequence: TGTGCCAGCAGCACCACTTCAGGGTTAGGTAAGCCCCAGCATTTT.

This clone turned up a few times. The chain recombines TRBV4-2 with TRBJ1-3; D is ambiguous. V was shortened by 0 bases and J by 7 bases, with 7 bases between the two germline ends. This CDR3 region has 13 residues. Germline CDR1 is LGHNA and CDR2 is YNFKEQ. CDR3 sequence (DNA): TGTGCCAGCAGCCAAGATCTGTCCAACACCATATATTTT. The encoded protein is CASSQDLSNTIYF.

The CDR3 spells CASSYLQGARETQYF. DNA for the CDR3: TGTGCCAGCAGTTACCTCCAAGGGGCGCGGGAGACCCAGTACTTC. The rearrangement links TRBV6-2 or TRBV6-3 to TRBJ2-5; D perhaps matches TRBD1 (5 bases). Trimming cost V 2 bases and J 5 bases, with 15 bases left between them. Looked up from germline, CDR1 is MNHEY and CDR2 is SVGEGT. This CDR3 is built from 15 residues.

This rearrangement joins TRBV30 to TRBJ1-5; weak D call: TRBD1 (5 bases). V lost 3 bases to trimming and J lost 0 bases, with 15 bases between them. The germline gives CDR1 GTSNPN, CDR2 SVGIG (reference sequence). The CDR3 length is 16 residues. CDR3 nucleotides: TGTGCCTGGAGATCGACAGAATCCAATAGCAATCAGCCCCAGCATTTT. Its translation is CAWRSTESNSNQPQHF.

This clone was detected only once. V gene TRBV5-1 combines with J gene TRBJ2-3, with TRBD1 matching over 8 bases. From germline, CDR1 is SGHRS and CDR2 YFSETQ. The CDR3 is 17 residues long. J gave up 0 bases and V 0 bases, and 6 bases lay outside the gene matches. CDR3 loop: CASSLARDRTSTDTQYF. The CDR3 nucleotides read TGCGCCAGCAGCTTGGCCCGGGACAGGACTAGCACAGATACGCAGTATTTT. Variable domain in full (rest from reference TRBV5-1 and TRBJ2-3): KAGVTQTPRYLIKTRGQQVTLSCSPISGHRSVSWYQQTPGQGLQFLFEYFSETQRNKGNFPGRFSGRQFSNSRSEMNVSTLELGDSALYLCASSLARDRTSTDTQYFGPGTRLTVL.

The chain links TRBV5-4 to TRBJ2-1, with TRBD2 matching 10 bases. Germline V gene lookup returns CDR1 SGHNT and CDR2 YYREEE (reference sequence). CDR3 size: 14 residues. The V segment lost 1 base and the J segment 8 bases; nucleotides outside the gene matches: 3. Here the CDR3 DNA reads TGTGCCAGCAGCTTGCTAGCGGGGGCTGATGAGCAGTTCTTC. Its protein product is CASSLLAGADEQFF.

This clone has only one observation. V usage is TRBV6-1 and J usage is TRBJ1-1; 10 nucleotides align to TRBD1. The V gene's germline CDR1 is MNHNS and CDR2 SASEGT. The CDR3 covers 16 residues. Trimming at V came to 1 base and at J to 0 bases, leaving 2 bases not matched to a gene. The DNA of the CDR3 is TGTGCCAGCAGTGAAGGGACAGGGGGAATGAACACTGAAGCTTTCTTT. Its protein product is CASSEGTGGMNTEAFF.